The 2 T cell receptor beta chains below were found in one sample sequenced in a study of identical twins (dated by TCRdb to about 2016). Library preparation was by 5' RACE. Sequencing instrument: Illumina HiSeq 2000. TCRdb redid the processing of the public reads, applying fastp at Q25 and MiXCR, and retained in-frame beta chains. CDR3 protein sequences are deduplicated, and each keeps its most common genes and DNA. The sample table holds 260,000 or so distinct CDR3 sequences, of which approximately 7.9% were seen once. The ten most abundant clones make up roughly 5% of the sample. The sample was also linked to a second study, of yellow fever vaccine responses in identical twins.

The source material was CD8+ T cells sorted from blood. These TCRs come from a woman younger than 35 in good health.

The chain uses TRBV2 and TRBJ2-7; D possibly uses TRBD1 or TRBD2 (6 bases each). From germline, CDR1 is SNHLY and CDR2 FYNNEI. Deletions cut 4 bases from V and 0 bases from J, with 13 bases between. This CDR3 comprises 15 residues. Here the CDR3 DNA reads TGTGCCAGCAGTGGAAGGGGGGCGGTCTCCTACGAGCAGTACTTC. Protein sequence: CASSGRGAVSYEQYF.

This clonotype was observed at least ten times. The chain combines TRBV10-1 with TRBJ2-7; 10 bases line up with TRBD2. The germline gives CDR1 WNHNN, CDR2 SYGVQD (reference sequence). The CDR3 length is 15 residues. V was clipped by 2 bases and J by 2 bases; unmatched bases: 3. This CDR3 reads CASSEGLAEPYEQYF. The CDR3 region has the DNA TGCGCCAGCAGTGAGGGACTAGCGGAGCCCTACGAGCAGTACTTC.